Listed below are T cell receptor beta chains from one sample, sequenced in a study of long-term antiretroviral therapy in people with HIV. Libraries were prepared by immunoSEQ multiplex PCR; TCRdb keeps only in-frame clonotypes and omits some of them. Here the sample spans roughly 18,000 clones, less than 85% being singletons. The starting material was unsorted PBMCs, obtained 0.9 years after starting antiretroviral therapy. These receptors were taken from a man aged 18 to 29 with HIV. CDR3s include the opening cysteine and the closing phenylalanine or tryptophan. D genes are given only for firm matches. Clone size is stated in some rows and not others, as once, few, many or a class when expanded.

len | abundance | d_gene | j_gene | v_gene | CDR3nt | CDR3aa
13 | once | - | TRBJ1-4 | TRBV6-5 | TGTGCCAGCAGTTACTACAGGAGGGAAAAACTGTTTTTT | CASSYYRREKLFF
15 | - | TRBD1 | TRBJ2-5 | TRBV9 | TGTGCCAGCAGCGTCGACAGGGGGCGCGGGGAGACCCAGTACTTC | CASSVDRGRGETQYF
13 | - | - | TRBJ2-2 | TRBV7-6 | TGTGCCAGCAGCTCCGGGAACACCGGGGAGCTGTTTTTT | CASSSGNTGELFF
14 | - | - | TRBJ2-6 | TRBV28 | TGTGCCAGCAGTTTACAGGCTGGGGCCAACGTCCTGACTTTC | CASSLQAGANVLTF
14 | - | - | TRBJ2-5 | TRBV5-1 | TGCGCCAGCAGCATGGCACAGGGAGGAGAGACCCAGTACTTC | CASSMAQGGETQYF
16 | few | TRBD2 | TRBJ2-3 | TRBV5-6 | TGTGCCAGCAGCTTAACCAGCGGGGGAACCACAGATACGCAGTATTTT | CASSLTSGGTTDTQYF
12 | - | - | TRBJ2-5 | TRBV10-3 | TGTGCCATCAGTAGCCCCCAAGAGACCCAGTACTTC | CAISSPQETQYF
11 | once | - | TRBJ2-5 | TRBV18 | TGTGCCAGCTCACCGGGGGAGACCCAGTACTTC | CASSPGETQYF
19 | - | - | TRBJ2-2 | TRBV13 | TGTGCCAGCAGCTACATATCCGAGGGGGTTCCGTTGCGGACCGGGGAGCTGTTTTTT | CASSYISEGVPLRTGELFF
11 | - | - | TRBJ2-7 | TRBV7-2 | TGTGCCAGCAGCTTTCACTACGAGCAGTACTTC | CASSFHYEQYF
14 | - | - | TRBJ2-3 | TRBV10-3 | TGTGCCATCAGTGATTTAAGCGACACAGATACGCAGTATTTT | CAISDLSDTDTQYF
11 | - | - | TRBJ2-1 | TRBV5-6 | TGTGCCAGCAGCTGGACGAATGAGCAGTTCTTC | CASSWTNEQFF
17 | - | TRBD2 | TRBJ2-3 | TRBV7-8 | TGTGCCAGCAGCATAAACTCCGGACTAGCGGGGGGCCTTACGCAGTATTTT | CASSINSGLAGGLTQYF
13 | - | - | TRBJ1-2 | TRBV7-9 | TGTGCCAGCAGCTTAGCAGGAGGCAATGGCTACACCTTC | CASSLAGGNGYTF
15 | - | TRBD1 | TRBJ1-2 | TRBV5-1 | TGCGCCAGCAGCTTGGCCCGACAGGGCCACTATGGCTACACCTTC | CASSLARQGHYGYTF
15 | - | - | TRBJ2-2 | TRBV5-1 | TGCGCCAGTCACCTTGGCGGGTCGGACACCGGGGAGCTGTTTTTT | CASHLGGSDTGELFF